This passage covers 15 T cell receptor beta chains from one sample sequenced in a study of T cells after yellow fever vaccination (dated by TCRdb to the late 2010s). Libraries were built with 5' RACE. Sequencing was carried out with an Illumina HiSeq 2500. TCRdb redid the processing of the public reads, applying fastp at Q25 and MiXCR, and retained in-frame beta chains. When rows share a CDR3 protein, they turn into one entry using the most common DNA and genes. The sample includes 450,000 to 550,000 distinct CDR3 sequences, with around a fifth observed a single time. About 15% of the sample goes to the ten largest clones. This specimen's treatment or condition label, per the study, means: live attenuated yellow fever vaccine strain. The sample in question was PBMCs, obtained roughly 20 days after the first yellow fever vaccination. Receptors were obtained from a young man who received the YFV17D yellow fever vaccine.

The CDR3 reads CASSLDQTAEQYV. DNA for the CDR3: TGTGCCAGCAGCTTGGACCAGACTGCCGAGCAGTACGTC. The V and J genes are TRBV5-6 and TRBJ2-7, with D unresolved. Germline V gene lookup returns CDR1 SGHDT and CDR2 YYEEEE. Trimming removed 0 bases at V and 6 bases at J, with 10 bases between. This CDR3 spans 13 amino acids.

Concerning this clonotype: Lacking the conserved final phenylalanine or tryptophan, this CDR3 likely reflects a read error. It is unclear where the CDR3 begins or ends on the DNA, so no DNA is shown, and the CDR3 is as TCRdb lists it. The chain uses TRBV5-3 and TRBJ2-5; TRBD1, the table's D call, lacks a check against the DNA. TRBV5-3 has ORF status, its function being uncertain. The CDR3 extends over 8 residues, inclusive of both ends. CDR3 sequence reads: CAADRWGP.

The gene calls are TRBV28 and TRBJ1-6, with no clear D. Germline CDR1 is MDHEN and CDR2 is SYDVKM. The CDR3 spans 15 residues. The ends were cut back, 6 bases at V and 11 bases at J, with 20 bases in the middle. The CDR3 sequence is CASSTAGKPTPPLHF. CDR3 bases: TGTGCCAGCAGCACTGCGGGGAAACCGACGCCACCCCTCCACTTT.

The chain uses TRBV4-3 and TRBJ2-2, with TRBD2 matching 9 bases. CDR1 and CDR2 (germline): LGHNA, YSLEER. The CDR3 has 17 amino acids. Trimming removed 0 bases from V and 5 bases from J; junction bases left unmatched: 7. The CDR3 nucleotides read TGCGCCAGCAGCCAAGATCCAGCGGGGGGCGCGACCGGGGAGCTGTTTTTT. Translation: CASSQDPAGGATGELFF.

The chain uses TRBV7-2 and TRBJ2-2; D gene unclear. CDR1 is SGHTA and CDR2 is FQGNSA in the germline V gene. Trimming removed 5 bases from V and 6 bases from J, with 7 bases in between. The CDR3 spans 12 residues. The CDR3 DNA is TGTGCCAGCAGCCCACGTCCCGGGGAGCTGTTTTTT. It yields the protein CASSPRPGELFF. Together with reference TRBV7-2 and TRBJ2-2, the CDR3 gives the full variable domain: GAGVSQSPSNKVTEKGKDVELRCDPISGHTALYWYRQSLGQGLEFLIYFQGNSAPDKSGLPSDRFSAERTGGSVSTLTIQRTQQEDSAVYLCASSPRPGELFFGEGSRLTVL.

The V call is TRBV2, the J call TRBJ2-3, with TRBD2 matching over 7 bases. J was trimmed by 0 bases and V by 7 bases; bases with no gene match: 4. There are 14 residues in the CDR3. Germline V CDR1 and CDR2: SNHLY, FYNNEI. CDR3 region: CASKSGESTDTQYF. DNA of the CDR3: TGTGCCAGCAAAAGCGGGGAAAGCACAGATACGCAGTATTTT.

In this sample, this clonotype turned up many times. The chain carries TRBV29-1 and TRBJ1-2, with TRBD1 matching 8 bases. CDR1 and CDR2 from the germline V gene are SQVTM and ANQGSEA. Trimming cost V 6 bases and J 8 bases; bases outside gene matches: 14. This CDR3 is 14 amino acids long. DNA of the CDR3: TGCAGCGTCACCCCGGACAGGGCGCGGGGCGGCTACACCTTC. This sequence encodes CSVTPDRARGGYTF.

The chain recombines TRBV2 with TRBJ2-1, with D possibly matching TRBD1 (5 bases). Germline CDR1 and CDR2: SNHLY and FYNNEI. This CDR3 is 14 amino acids long. V shed 6 bases and J shed 4 bases, with 13 bases lying between them. The CDR3 sequence: CASRDRAPYNEQFF. CDR3 DNA: TGTGCCAGCAGAGACAGAGCACCTTACAATGAGCAGTTCTTC.

The chain recombines TRBV5-1 with TRBJ2-1, with 13 bases matching TRBD2. Germline CDR1 and CDR2: SGHRS and YFSETQ. There are 15 residues in the CDR3. The junction had 6 bases not matched to a gene; V was cut back by 4 bases and J by 8 bases. The CDR3 region is CASSQGTSGEYEQFF. The CDR3 nucleotides are TGCGCCAGCAGCCAAGGGACTAGCGGGGAATATGAGCAGTTCTTC.

Only a few counts were recorded for this clonotype. This chain uses TRBV6-1 with TRBJ1-1, with a weak D call TRBD1 (6 bases). Germline CDR1 is MNHNS and CDR2 is SASEGT. The CDR3 loop spans 15 amino acids. Trimming cost V 6 bases and J 1 base, with 15 bases left between them. CDR3 coding DNA: TGTGCCAGCAGACAAAGGGTACAGGGGAACACTGAAGCTTTCTTT. The encoded protein is CASRQRVQGNTEAFF.

About this clonotype itself: This may be a read error: a much more frequent sequence differs by one nucleotide. The chain employs TRBV7-2 and TRBJ1-1; no clear D gene. The length of the CDR3 is 12 residues. CDR1 is SGHTA and CDR2 is FQGNSA in the germline V gene. Trimming removed 5 bases from V and 0 bases from J, with 4 bases in between. The CDR3 spells CASSVMNTEAFF. The CDR3 DNA follows: TGTGCCAGCAGCGTAATGAACACTGAAGCTTTCTTT.

The V and J genes are TRBV12-3 or TRBV12-4 and TRBJ2-4, with D unclear. V was pared by 1 base and J by 0 bases, with 10 bases between. The CDR3 has 16 residues. CDR3 sequence (DNA): TGTGCCAGCAGTTTAGGCCGGCAGCTAGCCAAAAACATTCAGTACTTC. Its protein is CASSLGRQLAKNIQYF.

This clonotype was seen a handful of times. V and J are TRBV3-1 and TRBJ2-5; the D call may be TRBD1 or TRBD2 (5 bases each). CDR3 length equals 14 residues. V lost 3 bases, J lost 8 bases, and 16 bases lay in between. The V gene's germline CDR1 is LGHDT and CDR2 YNNKEL (reference sequence). CDR3 sequence (DNA): TGTGCCAGCAGCCATGGGACGGGTACAGGTACCCAGTACTTC. This encodes CASSHGTGTGTQYF.

This clonotype was counted between two and nine times. The J gene is TRBJ1-2, the V gene TRBV7-9; unclear D gene. CDR3 length equals 13 residues. The germline gives CDR1 SEHNR, CDR2 FQNEAQ (reference sequence). Trimming took 6 bases from V and 5 from J, leaving 13 bases between them. This CDR3 reads CASSLGLLYGYTF. The CDR3 nucleotides read TGTGCCAGCAGTTTGGGCCTCCTATATGGCTACACCTTC.

Here the CDR3 reads CASSLVGQADTQYF. DNA of the CDR3: TGTGCCAGCAGCTTGGTGGGCCAAGCGGATACGCAGTATTTT. The V call is TRBV5-4, the J call TRBJ2-3; no definite D call. V gave up 0 bases and J gave up 6 bases, with 11 bases separating them. Germline CDR1 is SGHNT and CDR2 is YYREEE (reference sequence). The CDR3 consists of 14 residues.